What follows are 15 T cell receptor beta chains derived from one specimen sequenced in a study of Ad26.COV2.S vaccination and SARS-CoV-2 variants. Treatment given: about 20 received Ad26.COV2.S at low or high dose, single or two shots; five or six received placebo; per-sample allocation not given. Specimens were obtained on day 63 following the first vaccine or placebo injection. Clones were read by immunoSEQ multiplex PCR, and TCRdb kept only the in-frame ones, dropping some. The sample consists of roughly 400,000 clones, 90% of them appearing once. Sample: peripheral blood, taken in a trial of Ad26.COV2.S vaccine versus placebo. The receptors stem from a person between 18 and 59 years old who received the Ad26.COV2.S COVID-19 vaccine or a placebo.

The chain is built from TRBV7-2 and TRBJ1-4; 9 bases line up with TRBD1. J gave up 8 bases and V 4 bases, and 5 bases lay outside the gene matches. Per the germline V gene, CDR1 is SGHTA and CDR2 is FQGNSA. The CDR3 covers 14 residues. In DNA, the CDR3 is TGTGCCAGCAGCTCCGGGACAGGGCCAGAAAAACTGTTTTTT. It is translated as CASSSGTGPEKLFF.

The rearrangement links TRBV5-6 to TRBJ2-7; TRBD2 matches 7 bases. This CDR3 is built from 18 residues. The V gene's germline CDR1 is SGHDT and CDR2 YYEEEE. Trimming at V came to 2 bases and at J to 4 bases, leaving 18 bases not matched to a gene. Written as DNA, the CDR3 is TGTGCCAGCAGCTTTCTCCCGGTGCTGGGAGGGCCTCCGTACGAGCAGTACTTC. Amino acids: CASSFLPVLGGPPYEQYF. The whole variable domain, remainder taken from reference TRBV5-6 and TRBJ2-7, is DAGVTQSPTHLIKTRGQQVTLRCSPKSGHDTVSWYQQALGQGPQFIFQYYEEEERQRGNFPDRFSGHQFPNYSSELNVNALLLGDSALYLCASSFLPVLGGPPYEQYFGPGTRLTVT.

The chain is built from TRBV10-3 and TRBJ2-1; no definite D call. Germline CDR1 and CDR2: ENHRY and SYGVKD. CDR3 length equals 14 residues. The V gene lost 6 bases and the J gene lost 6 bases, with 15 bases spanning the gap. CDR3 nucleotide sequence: TGTGCCATCAGCCCCTTGAGAGGCTCCAATGAGCAGTTCTTC. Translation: CAISPLRGSNEQFF.

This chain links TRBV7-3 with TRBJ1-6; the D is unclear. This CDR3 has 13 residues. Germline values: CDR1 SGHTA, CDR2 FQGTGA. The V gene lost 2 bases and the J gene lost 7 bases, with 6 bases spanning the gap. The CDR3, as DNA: TGTGCCAGCAGCTTAGAACAGAATTCACCCCTCCACTTT. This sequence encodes CASSLEQNSPLHF.

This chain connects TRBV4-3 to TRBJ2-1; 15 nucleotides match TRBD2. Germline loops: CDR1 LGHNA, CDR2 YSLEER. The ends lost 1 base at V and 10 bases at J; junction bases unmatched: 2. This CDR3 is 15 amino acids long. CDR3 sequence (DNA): TGCGCCAGCAGCCAAGGGACTAGCGGGAGGGACGAGCAGTTCTTC. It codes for CASSQGTSGRDEQFF.

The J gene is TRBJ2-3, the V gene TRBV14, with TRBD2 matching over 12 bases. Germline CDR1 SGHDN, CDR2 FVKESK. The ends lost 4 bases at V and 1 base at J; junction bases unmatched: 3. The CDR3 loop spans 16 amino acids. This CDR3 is CASSRLAGDGTDTQYF. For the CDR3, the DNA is TGTGCCAGCAGCCGACTAGCGGGAGACGGCACAGATACGCAGTATTTT.

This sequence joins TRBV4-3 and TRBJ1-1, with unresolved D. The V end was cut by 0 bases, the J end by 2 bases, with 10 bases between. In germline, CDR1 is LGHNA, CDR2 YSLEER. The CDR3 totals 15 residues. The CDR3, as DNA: TGCGCCAGCAGCCAAGAACGCGCCTTCAACACTGAAGCTTTCTTT. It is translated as CASSQERAFNTEAFF.

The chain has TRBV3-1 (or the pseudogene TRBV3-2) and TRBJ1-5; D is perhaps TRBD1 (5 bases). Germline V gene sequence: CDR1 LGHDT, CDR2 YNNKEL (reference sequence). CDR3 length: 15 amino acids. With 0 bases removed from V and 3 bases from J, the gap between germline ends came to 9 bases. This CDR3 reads CASSQDRASNQPQHF. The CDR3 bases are TGTGCCAGCAGCCAAGACAGGGCGTCCAATCAGCCCCAGCATTTT.

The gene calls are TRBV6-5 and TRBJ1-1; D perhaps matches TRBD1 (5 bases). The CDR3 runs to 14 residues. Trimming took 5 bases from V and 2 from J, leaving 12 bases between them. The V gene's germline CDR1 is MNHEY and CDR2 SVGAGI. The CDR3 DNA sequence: TGTGCCAGCAGTCATTTGGGGACTAACACTGAAGCTTTCTTT. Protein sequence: CASSHLGTNTEAFF.

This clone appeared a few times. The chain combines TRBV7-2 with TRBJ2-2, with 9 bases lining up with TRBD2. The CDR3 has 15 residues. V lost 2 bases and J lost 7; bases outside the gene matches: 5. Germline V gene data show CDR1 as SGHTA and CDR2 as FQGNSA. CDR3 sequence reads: CASSLTSGFSGELFF. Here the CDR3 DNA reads TGTGCCAGCAGCTTAACTAGCGGGTTTAGCGGGGAGCTGTTTTTT.

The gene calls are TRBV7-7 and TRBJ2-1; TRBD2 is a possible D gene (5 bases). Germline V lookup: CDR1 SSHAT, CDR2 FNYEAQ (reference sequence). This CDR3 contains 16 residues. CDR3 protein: CASVPLSPASYNEQFF. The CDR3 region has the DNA TGTGCTAGCGTACCCCTATCTCCAGCGAGCTACAATGAGCAGTTCTTC.

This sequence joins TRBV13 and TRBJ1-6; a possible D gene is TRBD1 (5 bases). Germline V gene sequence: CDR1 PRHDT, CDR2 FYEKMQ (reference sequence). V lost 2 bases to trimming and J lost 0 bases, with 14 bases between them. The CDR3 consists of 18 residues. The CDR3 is CASSLRRRGSSYNSPLHF. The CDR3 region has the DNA TGTGCCAGCAGCTTACGGCGGCGGGGGAGCTCCTATAATTCACCCCTCCACTTT.

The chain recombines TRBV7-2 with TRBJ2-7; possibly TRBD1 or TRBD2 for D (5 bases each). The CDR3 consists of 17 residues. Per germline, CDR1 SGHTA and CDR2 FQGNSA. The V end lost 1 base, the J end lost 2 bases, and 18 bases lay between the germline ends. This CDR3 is CASSLVIQGPNAYEQYF. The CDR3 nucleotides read TGTGCCAGCAGCTTAGTGATCCAGGGACCGAATGCCTACGAGCAGTACTTC.

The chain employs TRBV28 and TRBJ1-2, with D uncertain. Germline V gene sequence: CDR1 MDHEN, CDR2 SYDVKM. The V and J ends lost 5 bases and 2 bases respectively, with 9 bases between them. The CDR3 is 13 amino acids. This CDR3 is CASSSDTNYGYTF. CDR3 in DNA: TGTGCCAGCAGTAGCGACACGAACTATGGCTACACCTTC.

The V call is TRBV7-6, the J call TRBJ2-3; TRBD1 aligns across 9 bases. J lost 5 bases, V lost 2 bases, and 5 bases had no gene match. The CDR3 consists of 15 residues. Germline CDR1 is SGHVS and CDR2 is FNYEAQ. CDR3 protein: CASSLNTGGRDTQYF. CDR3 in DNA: TGTGCCAGCAGCTTAAACACAGGGGGCAGAGATACGCAGTATTTT.